The present TCR beta chain was sequenced within a study of blood T cell repertoires in COVID-19 (dated by TCRdb to about 2020). Concerning the study at large: The collaborator samples originated in the United States, Italy and Spain and spanned the acute and convalescent phases of COVID-19. The material from the prospective study consisted of cDNA or gDNA derived from T cells, B-cell-depleted T cells, or PBMCs. Subjects who had been exposed to COVID-19, were actively infected with it, or had recovered from it provided the deeply sampled blood TCRbeta repertoires that made up the dataset. The repertoires were made available in a free public database intended to serve as a resource for research on the immune response to SARS-CoV-2. The samples were drawn from the first 160 participants of the ongoing ImmuneRACE study and from 1,254 subjects provided by 6 global collaborators. Nearly every sample came with metadata listing a de-identified subject ID, COVID-19 status, age in years and sex. Where available, HLA class I and class II types were obtained from metadata supplied by the sample provider rather than from assay-based typing.

This clone was counted once. This clone's antigen is unknown. Base qualities are not recorded, but no much larger clone differs from it by a single base. Whole blood was collected in K2EDTA tubes by collaborating institutions according to the institutions' own protocols. For TCRbeta analysis, collaborators shipped samples as frozen whole blood, isolated PBMCs, or DNA extracted from either of those sample types. The germline V gene supplies CDR1 MNHEY and CDR2 SVGEGT. The CDR3 starts with the cysteine, ends with the phenylalanine, and has 13 residues. Only the CDR3 region is kept as DNA, spanning 39 bases read in frame from base 1. V is shortened by 0 bases, J by 10 bases, and the region joining them spans 10 bases. TCRbeta CDR3 regions were amplified from genomic DNA using the immunoSEQ Assay, a bias-controlled multiplex PCR. As for the authors' bioinformatics: The number of nucleated cells in each sample was estimated by amplification of reference gene primers within the assay. Sequence reads were collapsed and filtered to measure the absolute abundance of every unique TCRbeta CDR3 rearrangement. For each sample, productive Simpson clonality was calculated as the square root of Simpson's diversity index across productive rearrangements. The table was pulled from immuneACCESS by TCRdb, which kept in-frame rearrangements only. Such tables lose some clones; where checked, under half of the loss comes from unresolved V genes, and the rest has no known cause. That table supplies the V and J calls and clone size; D and trimming were determined from the DNA. In all, the sample holds some 150,000 clones, and about 79% of those were seen once. The ten largest clones represent around 2.7% of the sample.

Points the paper makes about the study in general: The amount of clinical and demographic metadata varied by source and participant and was provided uncurated.

Sequencing was carried out using peripheral blood. This chain joins TRBV6-2 or TRBV6-3 to TRBJ1-5; the D gene remains uncertain. The TCR sequence derives from a woman of 80 years or more with acute or convalescent COVID-19. The CDR3 in this case is CASSYSGLPPQHF. The nucleotide sequence reads TGTGCCAGCAGTTACTCGGGCCTCCCTCCCCAGCATTTT.